This entry features one T cell receptor beta chain sequence. Germline assignment: CDR1 ENHRY and CDR2 SYGVKD. This CDR3 is 13 amino acids long. With 6 bases clipped from V and 4 bases from J, the junction kept 5 bases outside the gene matches. The sample originates from a study of blood T cell repertoires in COVID-19. Sequencing was performed with immunoSEQ multiplex PCR; in TCRdb, only in-frame clones are kept and a portion is missing. Here the sample spans hundreds of thousands of clones, over 75% being singletons. This sequence was found in a man aged 45-60 years with active or convalescent COVID-19. The rearrangement links TRBV10-3 to TRBJ1-2, with TRBD1 identical over 7 bases. The sequenced sample consisted of peripheral blood. CDR3 residues: CAIRETGVYGYTF. In DNA form, the CDR3 reads TGTGCCATCAGGGAAACAGGGGTCTATGGCTACACCTTC.